The clone carrying this TCR beta chain was recorded a few times. Antigen: not known. These data originate in a study of blood T cells in healthy people across ages. Study conclusions and caveats: No conclusive comparison of naive versus antigen-experienced cells was possible with unsorted PBMCs. Diversity estimated from one million T cells was considered an underestimate. More naive CD4+ cells and higher diversity marked long-lived donors relative to aged donors.

Losses at the gene ends were 1 base for V and 10 bases for J; bases not matched to a gene: 9. The CDR3 sequence is 14 residues long. Germline CDR1 reads DFQATT; CDR2 reads SNEGSKA (reference sequence). Healthy Caucasians from Russia aged 6 to 90 served as donors. Sample-barcoded 5' priming and a J-beta primer mix drove a second PCR of about 7 to 12 cycles. TCRdb analysed the 5' RACE reads with MiXCR anew, one entry per CDR3 protein. The sample has approximately 670,000 distinct CDR3 sequences, around 41% seen once. The origin of this receptor is an elderly man in good health. The sequenced sample was blood. V usage is TRBV20-1 and J usage is TRBJ1-1; 10 bases line up with TRBD1. The chain's CDR3 is CSARGPGTGERAFF. Here the CDR3 DNA reads TGCAGTGCTAGAGGGCCCGGGACAGGGGAACGAGCTTTCTTT.